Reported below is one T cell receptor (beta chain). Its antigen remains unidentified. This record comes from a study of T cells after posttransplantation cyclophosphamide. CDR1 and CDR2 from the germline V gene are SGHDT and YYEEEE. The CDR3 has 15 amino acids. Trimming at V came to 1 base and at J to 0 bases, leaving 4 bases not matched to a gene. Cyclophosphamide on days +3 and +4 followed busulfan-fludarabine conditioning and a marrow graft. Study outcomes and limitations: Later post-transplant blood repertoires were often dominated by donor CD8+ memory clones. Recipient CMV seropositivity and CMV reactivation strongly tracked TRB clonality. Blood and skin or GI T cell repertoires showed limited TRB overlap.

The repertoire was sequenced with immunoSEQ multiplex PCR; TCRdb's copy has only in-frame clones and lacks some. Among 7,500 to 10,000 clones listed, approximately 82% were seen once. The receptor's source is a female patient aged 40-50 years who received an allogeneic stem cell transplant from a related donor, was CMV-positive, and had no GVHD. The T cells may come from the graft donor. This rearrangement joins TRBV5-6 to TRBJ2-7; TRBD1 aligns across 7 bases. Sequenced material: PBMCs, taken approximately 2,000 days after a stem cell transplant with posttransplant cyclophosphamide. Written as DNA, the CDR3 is TGTGCCAGCAGCTTGTTGGCAGGGGGCTCCTACGAGCAGTACTTC. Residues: CASSLLAGGSYEQYF.